This TCR beta chain was recorded in a study of molecular identifiers for immune sequencing clone quantification. Study-wide points: Sharing of a barcode by identical TCR molecules could cause highly expanded clone sizes to be underestimated.

V was cut by 3 bases and J by 4 bases, with 11 bases left in between. Germline-derived CDR1 and CDR2 are SGDLS and YYNGEE. The CDR3 has 14 amino acids. With listed TCR primers and previously described methods, bulk TCR libraries were prepared. TCRdb re-analysed the PCR reads in MiXCR, keeping a single row per CDR3 protein. The data contain approximately 670,000 distinct CDR3 sequences, 15% to 20% of them singletons. As to this clonotype: Its antigen remains unidentified. A read error is possible here, since a much larger clone lies one base away. The conserved phenylalanine or tryptophan is not found at the CDR3 terminus, so this likely reflects a read error.

This TCR was recovered from a human donor in good health. Some libraries in this study had Jurkat cell RNA spiked in. This rearrangement joins TRBV9 to TRBJ2-1; possible D gene TRBD1, 5 bases. The sequenced sample was naive CD8+ T cells from blood, with Jurkat cell RNA spiked in. Sample subset: FACS-sorted CD8+CD4-CCR7+CD45RA+ naive T cells. The CDR3 DNA sequence: TGTGCCAGCAGCGAGGGGTATGGATACAATGAGCAGTTCTCC. Its translation is CASSEGYGYNEQFS.